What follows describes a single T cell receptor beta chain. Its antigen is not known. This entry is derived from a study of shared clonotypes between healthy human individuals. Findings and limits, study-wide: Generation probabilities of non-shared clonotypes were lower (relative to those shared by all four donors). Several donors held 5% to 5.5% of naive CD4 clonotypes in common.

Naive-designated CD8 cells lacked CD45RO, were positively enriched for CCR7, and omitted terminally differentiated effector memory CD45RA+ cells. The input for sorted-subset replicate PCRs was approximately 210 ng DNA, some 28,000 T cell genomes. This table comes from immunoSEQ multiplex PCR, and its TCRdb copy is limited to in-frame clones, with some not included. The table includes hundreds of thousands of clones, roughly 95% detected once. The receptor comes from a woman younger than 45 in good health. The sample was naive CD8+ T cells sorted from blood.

CDR3 DNA: TGCAGCGTTGCGGACGGGAGGGGGGACACTGAAGCTTTCTTT. Residues: CSVADGRGDTEAFF. The rearrangement uses TRBV29-1 and TRBJ1-1; maybe TRBD1 (6 bases). The CDR3 length is 14 residues. Trimming removed 4 bases at V and 3 bases at J, with 15 bases between. CDR1 and CDR2 from the germline V gene are SQVTM and ANQGSEA.